This T cell receptor (beta chain) was obtained from a study of Tregs in tolerant kidney transplant recipients. This clone occurred a few times. With 1 base removed from V and 7 bases from J, the gap between germline ends came to 10 bases. Germline lookup yields CDR1 LNHDA and CDR2 SQIVND (reference sequence). The length of the CDR3 is 14 residues. Sequenced by immunoSEQ multiplex PCR; TCRdb stores in-frame clones only, minus some. The data contain tens of thousands of clones, 93% of them seen just once; the ten biggest clones take up around 1.6%. The nonmyeloablative bone marrow transplants came from related graft donors, with transient mixed chimerism. CD4+CD25+CD127- Tregs, CD4+CD25- non-Tregs, CD4 and CD8 cells were sorted.

The clonotype was recovered from a human patient who received a combined kidney and bone marrow transplant. Some of these T cells may belong to the graft donor. The rearrangement joins TRBV19 to TRBJ1-4; D uncertain. Sequences were derived from CD4+ T cells from blood (PBMCs), sampled 12 months after the transplant. The CDR3 protein is CASSIGGLLEKLFF. For the CDR3, the DNA is TGTGCCAGTAGTATAGGCGGACTTCTTGAAAAACTGTTTTTT.